This TCR beta chain was captured by sequencing in a study of beta chain features in type 1 diabetes. Study conclusions and caveats: TCRB CDR3 length was moderately but significantly reduced in all four CD4+ subsets of Type 1 diabetes patients. Healthy donors had naive, central memory and Treg TCRB repertoires that appeared less similar than those seen among patients.

Since all of the isolated RNA was reverse transcribed, expressed TCRB transcripts were what got sequenced. The repertoire was sequenced with immunoSEQ multiplex PCR; TCRdb's copy has only in-frame clones and lacks some. The table lists about 650,000 clones, around 12% of them singletons, with 0.095% to 0.15% in the top ten. It was one heparinised blood draw, averaging around 120 mL, that each donor gave. This clone was counted between two and nine times. Its antigen is still unknown. The V gene's germline CDR1 is SGHTA and CDR2 FQGTGA. The CDR3 extends over 13 amino acids. V was trimmed by 6 bases and J by 3 bases, leaving 11 bases between them.

Specimen: naive CD4+ T cells from blood. This TCR was recovered from a man aged 25-40 years with type 1 diabetes. This chain joins TRBV7-3 and TRBJ2-5; maybe TRBD1 (5 bases). Here the CDR3 DNA reads TGTGCCAGCAGGCTAACAGGAGAAGAGACCCAGTACTTC. Translated, it gives CASRLTGEETQYF. Full variable domain (rest looked up from reference TRBV7-3 and TRBJ2-5): GAGVSQTPSNKVTEKGKYVELRCDPISGHTALYWYRQSLGQGPEFLIYFQGTGAADDSGLPNDRFFAVRPEGSVSTLKIQRTERGDSAVYLCASRLTGEETQYFGPGTRLLVL.